This passage covers 24 T cell receptor beta chains from one sample sequenced in a study of molecular identifiers for immune sequencing clone quantification. TCRdb re-derived calls from the PCR reads in MiXCR, one entry per CDR3 protein. The sample records roughly 320,000 distinct CDR3 sequences, roughly 23% being singletons. Sequencing was done on a sample of naive CD8+ T cells from blood, with Jurkat cell RNA spiked in. This sample's subset: FACS-sorted CD8+CD4-CCR7+CD45RA+ naive T cells. These receptors came from a human donor in good health. Some libraries in this study had Jurkat cell RNA spiked in.

This clonotype showed up many times. V is TRBV12-3 or TRBV12-4 and J is TRBJ1-1; D gene unclear. This CDR3 is 12 amino acids long. With 3 bases removed from V and 5 bases from J, the gap between germline ends came to 7 bases. CDR3 residues: CASSFRGTEAFF. The CDR3 DNA reads TGTGCCAGCAGTTTTCGGGGAACTGAAGCTTTCTTT.

Of note for this clonotype: A read error is possible here, since a much larger clone lies one base away. The chain is built from TRBV28 and TRBJ1-5, with 9 bases fitting TRBD1. Germline CDR1 MDHEN, CDR2 SYDVKM. The CDR3 runs to 16 residues. The CDR3 DNA follows: TGTGCCAGCAGTTCGTACCGGGACAGGGTATATGAGCCCCGGCATTTT. This translates into CASSSYRDRVYEPRHF.

This clonotype was seen just once. A read error is possible here, since a much larger clone lies one base away. The chain carries TRBV4-1 and TRBJ2-7, with 7 bases that match TRBD1. In germline, CDR1 is MGHRA, CDR2 YSYEKL. Trimming removed 0 bases from V and 5 bases from J; junction bases left unmatched: 7. The CDR3 totals 15 residues. This chain's CDR3 is CASSQEYRGANEQYF. The DNA of the CDR3 is TGCGCCAGCAGCCAAGAGTACAGGGGAGCCAACGAGCAGTACTTC.

There are many counts of this clonotype. As DNA, the CDR3 is TGTGCTAGCTGTCGACTAGCGGAGTGCGGAGATGAGCAGTTCTTC. Translating gives CASCRLAECGDEQFF. The chain joins TRBV7-7 to TRBJ2-1; TRBD2 matches at 9 bases. The CDR3 runs 15 residues. Germline V CDR1 and CDR2: SSHAT, FNYEAQ (reference sequence).

As to this clonotype: A much more abundant neighbour one base away suggests this may be a read error. V is TRBV28 and J is TRBJ2-1; no clear D gene. The V end lost 6 bases, the J end lost 10 bases, and 13 bases lay between the germline ends. This CDR3 has 12 amino acids. The germline V gene has CDR1 MDHEN and CDR2 SYDVKM. The CDR3 bases are TGTGCCAGCAGGACACCCACCTACGAGCAGTTCTTC. Translating it yields CASRTPTYEQFF.

This clonotype showed up many times. This chain joins TRBV19 and TRBJ1-1, with D possibly matching TRBD1 (5 bases). The V end was cut by 5 bases, the J end by 0 bases, with 16 bases between. Germline V CDR1 and CDR2: LNHDA, SQIVND (reference sequence). This CDR3 is built from 16 residues. CDR3 bases: TGTGCCAGTAGTTCCCTCGGGGGAGGGCTGAACACTGAAGCTTTCTTT. Translating it yields CASSSLGGGLNTEAFF.

This clonotype was observed a handful of times. Here the CDR3 reads CASSESWGDPETQYF. CDR3 nucleotide sequence: TGTGCCAGCAGTGAAAGTTGGGGCGACCCGGAGACCCAGTACTTC. This sequence joins TRBV6-1 and TRBJ2-5, with a possible D match to TRBD1 (5 bases). Per germline, CDR1 MNHNS and CDR2 SASEGT. V was cut by 2 bases and J by 5 bases, with 15 bases left in between. This CDR3 region has 15 residues.

Only one count was recorded for this clonotype. The chain uses TRBV5-1 and TRBJ1-1; D is ambiguous. This CDR3 contains 13 residues. CDR1 SGHRS and CDR2 YFSETQ come from the germline V gene. Trimming left V 6 bases short and J 7 bases short, with 16 bases between. The CDR3 sequence: CASNPGTGREAFF. Here the CDR3 DNA reads TGCGCCAGCAACCCAGGTACTGGTCGTGAAGCTTTCTTT.

As regards this clonotype: A much larger clone differs from this one at a single base, so this may be a read error. V usage is TRBV4-3 and J usage is TRBJ2-3, with 9 bases aligning to TRBD2. Germline CDR1 reads LGHNA; CDR2 reads YSLEER. The length of the CDR3 is 15 residues. CDR3 loop: CASSQDGGGADMQYF. The CDR3 DNA is TGCGCCAGCAGCCAAGATGGCGGGGGGGCAGATATGCAGTATTTT.

This rearrangement joins TRBV2 to TRBJ2-5, with D possibly being TRBD1 (5 bases). With 6 bases removed from V and 3 bases from J, the gap between germline ends came to 11 bases. The CDR3 sequence is 13 residues long. Looked up from germline, CDR1 is SNHLY and CDR2 is FYNNEI. CDR3 protein: CASRDTGEETQYF. CDR3 sequence (DNA): TGTGCCAGCAGGGACACTGGGGAAGAGACCCAGTACTTC.

This clonotype came up many times. The chain has TRBV7-9 and TRBJ1-1; D is possibly TRBD1 (5 bases). Trimming stripped 3 bases from V and 5 bases from J, with 10 bases between. The length of the CDR3 is 13 residues. Germline loops: CDR1 SEHNR, CDR2 FQNEAQ (reference sequence). CDR3 sequence (DNA): TGTGCCAGCAGCTTGGGCGGGGGGACTGAAGCTTTCTTT. Amino acids: CASSLGGGTEAFF.

This clonotype was detected many times. The J gene is TRBJ1-6, the V gene TRBV4-3; no clear D. With 4 bases removed from V and 6 bases from J, the gap between germline ends came to 16 bases. The CDR3 consists of 16 residues. Germline loops: CDR1 LGHNA, CDR2 YSLEER. As DNA, the CDR3 is TGCGCCAGCAGCCGTTTACGGGAGTCCGGTAATTCACCCCTCCACTTT. Protein: CASSRLRESGNSPLHF.

About this clonotype itself: A much larger clone differs by one base, so this may be a read error. The chain is built from TRBV5-1 and TRBJ2-5; D ambiguous. Germline CDR1 is SGHRS and CDR2 is YFSETQ. This CDR3 contains 14 residues. Here the CDR3 DNA reads TGCGCCAGCAGCTTGGGCGCCAGAGGAGAGACCCGGTACTTC. This codes for CASSLGARGETRYF.

This clonotype was counted ten times or more. The CDR3 coding sequence is TGCGCCAGCAGCTTCGACTACGAGCAGTACTTC. Protein: CASSFDYEQYF. V gene TRBV5-1 combines with J gene TRBJ2-7; D is unresolved. Germline loops: CDR1 SGHRS, CDR2 YFSETQ. Between the trimmed V and J ends, which lost 2 bases and 3 bases, there was a span of 3 bases. This CDR3 comprises 11 residues.

This clonotype has at least ten counts. The V call is TRBV14, the J call TRBJ2-3, with unresolved D. V was cut by 1 base and J by 4 bases, with 6 bases left in between. The CDR3 extends over 13 amino acids. Germline CDR1 reads SGHDN; CDR2 reads FVKESK. CDR3 amino acids: CASSQVVADTQYF. For the CDR3, the DNA is TGTGCCAGCAGCCAAGTTGTGGCAGATACGCAGTATTTT.

This clonotype was detected ten times or more. This chain links TRBV21-1 with TRBJ2-3; TRBD2, the table's D call, was not compared with the DNA. TRBV21-1 is a recognized pseudogene. The CDR3 runs to 15 residues. The CDR3, as DNA: TGTGCCAGCAGCATCGGACTAGCGGGGAGGTATACGCAGTATTTT. It translates to CASSIGLAGRYTQYF.

About this clonotype: The junction and the germline gene differ at one end; a read error may be behind it. V usage is TRBV19 and J usage is TRBJ1-2; no clear D. Germline values: CDR1 LNHDA, CDR2 SQIVND (reference sequence). CDR3 length: 12 amino acids. In DNA, the CDR3 is TGTGCCAGTAGCCCACTCGGTGGCGGCTACGCCTTC. This translates into CASSPLGGGYAF.

This clonotype showed up many times. V and J are TRBV7-7 and TRBJ2-2; 10 bases match TRBD1. The CDR3 is made up of 19 amino acids. In germline, CDR1 is SSHAT, CDR2 FNYEAQ (reference sequence). Trimming removed 6 bases from V and 5 bases from J; junction bases left unmatched: 18. CDR3 loop: CASSPLRGTGVKQTGELFF. CDR3 nucleotide sequence: TGTGCCAGCAGTCCTCTTCGCGGGACAGGGGTGAAACAGACCGGGGAGCTGTTTTTT.

This clonotype was counted a few times. The CDR3, as DNA: TGCGCCAGCAGCCAAGTTACGGGGGCCTCCTATGGCTACACCTTC. Amino acids: CASSQVTGASYGYTF. This chain uses TRBV4-3 with TRBJ1-2; tentatively, D is TRBD1 (6 bases). Germline values: CDR1 LGHNA, CDR2 YSLEER. There are 15 residues in the CDR3. Trimming left V 1 base short and J 4 bases short, with 13 bases between.

This clonotype was found many times. This chain's CDR3 is CSVGAGRLGSADTQYF. DNA of the CDR3: TGCAGCGTTGGCGCGGGGCGGCTAGGCAGCGCAGATACGCAGTATTTT. The chain is built from TRBV29-1 and TRBJ2-3; possible D gene TRBD2, 6 bases. The germline CDR1 and CDR2 sequences are SQVTM and ANQGSEA. V was pared by 4 bases and J by 4 bases, with 21 bases between. This CDR3 comprises 16 residues.

This clonotype was seen many times. The V and J genes are TRBV30 and TRBJ2-1; 11 nucleotides line up with TRBD2. The junction had 1 base not matched to a gene; V was cut back by 4 bases and J by 5 bases. CDR1 is GTSNPN, CDR2 SVGIG, per germline (reference sequence). There are 13 residues in the CDR3. The DNA of the CDR3 is TGTGCCTGGAAACTAGCGGGGGACAATGAGCAGTTCTTC. Amino acids: CAWKLAGDNEQFF.

In this sample, this clonotype turned up a few times. This CDR3 reads CAWSVNRGSYEQYF. The CDR3 nucleotides are TGTGCCTGGAGTGTAAACAGGGGCTCTTACGAGCAGTACTTC. V is TRBV30 and J is TRBJ2-7; 7 bases map to TRBD1. CDR1 GTSNPN and CDR2 SVGIG come from the germline V gene (reference sequence). The CDR3 is 14 amino acids. Germline trimming cut 0 bases from V and 4 bases from J; bases unmatched to any gene: 6. Full variable domain (outside the CDR3, taken from reference TRBV30 and TRBJ2-7): SQTIHQWPATLVQPVGSPLSLECTVEGTSNPNLYWYRQAAGRGLQLLFYSVGIGQISSEVPQNLSASRPQDRQFILSSKKLLLSDSGFYLCAWSVNRGSYEQYFGPGTRLTVT.

CDR3 amino acids: CASSQGLTITDTQYF. The CDR3 DNA sequence: TGTGCCAGCAGCCAAGGTTTGACCATAACAGATACGCAGTATTTT. The chain combines TRBV4-2 with TRBJ2-3; D is unresolved. The germline V gene encodes CDR1 LGHNA and CDR2 YNFKEQ. The CDR3 runs to 15 residues. V lost 1 base, J lost 3 bases, and 11 bases lay in between.

This clonotype was counted only a few times. Lacking the conserved final phenylalanine or tryptophan, this CDR3 likely reflects a read error. The genes are TRBV30 and TRBJ2-7, with 7 nucleotides matching TRBD1. The germline V gene encodes CDR1 GTSNPN and CDR2 SVGIG (reference sequence). This CDR3 has 13 residues. The junction had 5 bases not matched to a gene; V was cut back by 1 base and J by 5 bases. The CDR3 region is CAWSGGQPDEQYL. CDR3 nucleotides: TGTGCCTGGAGTGGGGGACAGCCAGACGAGCAGTACCTC.